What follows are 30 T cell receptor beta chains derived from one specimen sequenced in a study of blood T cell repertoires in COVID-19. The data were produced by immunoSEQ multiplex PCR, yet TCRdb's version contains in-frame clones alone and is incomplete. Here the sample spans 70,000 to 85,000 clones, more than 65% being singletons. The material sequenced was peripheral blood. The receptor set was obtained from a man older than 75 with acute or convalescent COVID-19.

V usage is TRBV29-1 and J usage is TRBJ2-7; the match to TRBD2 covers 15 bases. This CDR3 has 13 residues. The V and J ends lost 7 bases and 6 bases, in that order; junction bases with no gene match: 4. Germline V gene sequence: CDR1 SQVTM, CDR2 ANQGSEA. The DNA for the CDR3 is TGCAGCGGAACGGGACTAGCGGGGGGCGAGCAGTACTTC. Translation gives CSGTGLAGGEQYF.

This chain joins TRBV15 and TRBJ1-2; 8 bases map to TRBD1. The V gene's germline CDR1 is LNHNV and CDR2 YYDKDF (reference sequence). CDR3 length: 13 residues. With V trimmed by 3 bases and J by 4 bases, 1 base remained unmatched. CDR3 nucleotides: TGTGCCACCAGCAGCGGGACAGGCTATGGCTACACCTTC. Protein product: CATSSGTGYGYTF.

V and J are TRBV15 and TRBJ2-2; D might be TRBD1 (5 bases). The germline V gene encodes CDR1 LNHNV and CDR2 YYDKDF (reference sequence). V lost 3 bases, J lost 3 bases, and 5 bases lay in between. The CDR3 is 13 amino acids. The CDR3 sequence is CATSSRDTGELFF. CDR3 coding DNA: TGTGCCACCAGCAGCAGGGACACCGGGGAGCTGTTTTTT.

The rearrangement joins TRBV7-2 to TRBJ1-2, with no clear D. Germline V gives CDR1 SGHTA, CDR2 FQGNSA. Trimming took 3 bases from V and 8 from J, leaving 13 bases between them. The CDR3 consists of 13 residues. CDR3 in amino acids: CASSFASMVGYTF. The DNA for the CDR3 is TGTGCCAGCAGCTTTGCCAGTATGGTAGGCTACACCTTC.

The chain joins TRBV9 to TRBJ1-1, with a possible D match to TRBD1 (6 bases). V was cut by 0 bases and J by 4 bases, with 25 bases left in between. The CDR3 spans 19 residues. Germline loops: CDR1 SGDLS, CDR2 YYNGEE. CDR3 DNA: TGTGCCAGCAGCGTAGGGGCAGGGTCCTTCGAGGGGGTTGGCACTGAAGCTTTCTTT. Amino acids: CASSVGAGSFEGVGTEAFF.

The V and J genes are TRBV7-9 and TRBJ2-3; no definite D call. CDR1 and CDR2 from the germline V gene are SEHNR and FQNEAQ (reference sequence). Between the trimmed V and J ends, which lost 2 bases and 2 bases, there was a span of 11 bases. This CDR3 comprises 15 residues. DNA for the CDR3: TGTGCCAGCAGCTTAAGTCCCCTATTCACAGATACGCAGTATTTT. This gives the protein CASSLSPLFTDTQYF.

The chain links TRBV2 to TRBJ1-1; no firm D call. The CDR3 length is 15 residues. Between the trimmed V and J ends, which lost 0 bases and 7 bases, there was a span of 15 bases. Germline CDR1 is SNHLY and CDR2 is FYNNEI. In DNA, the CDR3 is TGTGCCAGCAGTGAAGCGCTTCACTTAGGGAGTGAAGCTTTCTTT. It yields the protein CASSEALHLGSEAFF.

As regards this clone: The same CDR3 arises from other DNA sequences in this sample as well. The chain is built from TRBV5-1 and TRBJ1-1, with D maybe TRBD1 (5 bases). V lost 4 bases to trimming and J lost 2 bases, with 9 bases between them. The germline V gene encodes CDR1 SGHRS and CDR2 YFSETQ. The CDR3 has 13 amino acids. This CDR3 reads CASSRQGNTEAFF. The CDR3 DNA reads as TGCGCCAGCAGCCGGCAGGGAAACACTGAAGCTTTCTTT.

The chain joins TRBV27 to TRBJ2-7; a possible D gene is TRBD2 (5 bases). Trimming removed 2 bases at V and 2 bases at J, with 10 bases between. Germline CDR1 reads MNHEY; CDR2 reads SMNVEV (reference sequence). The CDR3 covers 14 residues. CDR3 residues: CASSLLPEAYEQYF. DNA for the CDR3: TGTGCCAGCAGTTTACTTCCGGAGGCCTACGAGCAGTACTTC.

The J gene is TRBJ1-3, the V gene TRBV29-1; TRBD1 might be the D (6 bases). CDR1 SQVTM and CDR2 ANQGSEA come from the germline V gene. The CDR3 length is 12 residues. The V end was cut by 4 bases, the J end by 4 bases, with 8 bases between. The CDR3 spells CSVGTDGNTIYF. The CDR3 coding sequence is TGCAGCGTTGGGACAGACGGAAACACCATATATTTT.

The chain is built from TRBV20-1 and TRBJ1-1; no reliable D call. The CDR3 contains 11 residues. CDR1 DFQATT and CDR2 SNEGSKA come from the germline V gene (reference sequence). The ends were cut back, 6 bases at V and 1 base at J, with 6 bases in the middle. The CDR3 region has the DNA TGCAGTGCCCGTCCGAACACTGAAGCTTTCTTT. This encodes CSARPNTEAFF.

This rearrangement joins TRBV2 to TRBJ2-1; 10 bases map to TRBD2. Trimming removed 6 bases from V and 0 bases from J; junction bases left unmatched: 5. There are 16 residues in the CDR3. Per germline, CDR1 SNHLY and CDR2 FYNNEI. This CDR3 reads CASRERGGSSYNEQFF. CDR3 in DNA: TGTGCCAGCAGGGAGCGGGGGGGTAGCTCCTACAATGAGCAGTTCTTC.

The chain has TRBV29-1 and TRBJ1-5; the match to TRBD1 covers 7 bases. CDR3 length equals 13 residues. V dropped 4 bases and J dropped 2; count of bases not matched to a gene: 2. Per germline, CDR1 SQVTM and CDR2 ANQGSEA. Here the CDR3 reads CSVGTGRNQPQHF. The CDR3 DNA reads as TGCAGCGTTGGGACAGGTCGCAATCAGCCCCAGCATTTT.

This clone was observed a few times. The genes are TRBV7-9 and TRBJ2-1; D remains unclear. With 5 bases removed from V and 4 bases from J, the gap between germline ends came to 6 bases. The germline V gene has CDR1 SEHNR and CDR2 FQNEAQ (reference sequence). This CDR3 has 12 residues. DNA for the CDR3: TGTGCCAGCAGCATGACTTACAATGAGCAGTTCTTC. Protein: CASSMTYNEQFF.

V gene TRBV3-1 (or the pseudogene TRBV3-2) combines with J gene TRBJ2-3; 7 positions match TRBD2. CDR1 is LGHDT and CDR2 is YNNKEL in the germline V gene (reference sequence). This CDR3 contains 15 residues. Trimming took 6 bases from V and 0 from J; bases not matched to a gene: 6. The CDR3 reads CASSTSGASTDTQYF. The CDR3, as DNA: TGTGCCAGCAGTACCAGCGGGGCTAGCACAGATACGCAGTATTTT.

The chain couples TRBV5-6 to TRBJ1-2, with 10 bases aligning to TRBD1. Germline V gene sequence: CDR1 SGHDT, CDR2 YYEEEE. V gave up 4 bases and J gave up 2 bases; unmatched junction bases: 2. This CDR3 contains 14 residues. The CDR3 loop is CASSTGQGNYGYTF. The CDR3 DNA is TGTGCCAGCAGCACGGGACAGGGGAACTATGGCTACACCTTC.

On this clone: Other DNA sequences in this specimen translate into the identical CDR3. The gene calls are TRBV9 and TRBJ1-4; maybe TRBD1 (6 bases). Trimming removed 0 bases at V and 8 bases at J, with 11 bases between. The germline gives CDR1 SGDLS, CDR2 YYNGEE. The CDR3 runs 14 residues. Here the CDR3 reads CASSVAGAGEKLFF. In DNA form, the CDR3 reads TGTGCCAGCAGCGTAGCAGGGGCCGGGGAAAAACTGTTTTTT. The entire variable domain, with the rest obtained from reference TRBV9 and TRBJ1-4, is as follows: DSGVTQTPKHLITATGQRVTLRCSPRSGDLSVYWYQQSLDQGLQFLIQYYNGEERAKGNILERFSAQQFPDLHSELNLSSLELGDSALYFCASSVAGAGEKLFFGSGTQLSVL.

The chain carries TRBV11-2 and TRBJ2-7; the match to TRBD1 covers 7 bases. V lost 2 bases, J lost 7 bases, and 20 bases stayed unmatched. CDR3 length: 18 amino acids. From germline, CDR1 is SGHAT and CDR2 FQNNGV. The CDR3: CASSLRYSPEGALREQYF. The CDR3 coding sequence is TGTGCCAGCAGCTTACGTTACTCCCCCGAGGGGGCATTAAGGGAGCAGTACTTC.

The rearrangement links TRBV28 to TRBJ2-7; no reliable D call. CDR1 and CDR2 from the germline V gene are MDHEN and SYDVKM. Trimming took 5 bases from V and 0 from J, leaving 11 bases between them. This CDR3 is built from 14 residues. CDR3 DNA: TGTGCCAGCAGTCTTCTTGGCCTCTCCTACGAGCAGTACTTC. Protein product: CASSLLGLSYEQYF.

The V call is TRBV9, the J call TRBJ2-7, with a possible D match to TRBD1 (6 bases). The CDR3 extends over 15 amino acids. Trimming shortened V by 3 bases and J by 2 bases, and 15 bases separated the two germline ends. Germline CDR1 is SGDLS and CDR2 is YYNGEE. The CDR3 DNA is TGTGCCAGCAGCGCAACAGGGTCAGGGGCCTACGAGCAGTACTTC. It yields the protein CASSATGSGAYEQYF.

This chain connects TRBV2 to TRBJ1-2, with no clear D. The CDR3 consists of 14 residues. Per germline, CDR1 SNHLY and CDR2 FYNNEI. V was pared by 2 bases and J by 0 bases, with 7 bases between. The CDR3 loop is CASSENSSNYGYTF. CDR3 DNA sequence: TGTGCCAGCAGTGAAAACAGTTCTAACTATGGCTACACCTTC.

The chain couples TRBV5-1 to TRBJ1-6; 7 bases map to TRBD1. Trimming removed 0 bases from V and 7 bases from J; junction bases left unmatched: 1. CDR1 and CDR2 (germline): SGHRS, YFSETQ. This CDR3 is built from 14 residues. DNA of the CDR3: TGCGCCAGCAGCTTGGGACAGGGCAATTCACCCCTCCACTTT. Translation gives CASSLGQGNSPLHF.

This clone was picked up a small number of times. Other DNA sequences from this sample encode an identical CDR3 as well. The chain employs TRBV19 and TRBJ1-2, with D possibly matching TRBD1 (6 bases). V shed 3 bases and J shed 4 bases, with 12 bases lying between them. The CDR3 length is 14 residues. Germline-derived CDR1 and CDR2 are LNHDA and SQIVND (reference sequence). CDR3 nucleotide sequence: TGTGCCAGTAGTATCAACTCAGGGGTCTATGGCTACACCTTC. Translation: CASSINSGVYGYTF.

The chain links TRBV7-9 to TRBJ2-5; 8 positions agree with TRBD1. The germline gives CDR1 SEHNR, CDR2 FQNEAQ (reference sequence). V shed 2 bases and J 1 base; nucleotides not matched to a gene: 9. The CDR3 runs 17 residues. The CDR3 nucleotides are TGTGCCAGCAGCTTACGCCAGGACAGGGTGATCCAAGAGACCCAGTACTTC. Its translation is CASSLRQDRVIQETQYF.

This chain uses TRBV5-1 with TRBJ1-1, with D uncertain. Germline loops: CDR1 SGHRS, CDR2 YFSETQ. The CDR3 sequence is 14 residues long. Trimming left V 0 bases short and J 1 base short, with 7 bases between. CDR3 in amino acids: CASSLVFQNTEAFF. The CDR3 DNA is TGCGCCAGCAGCTTGGTGTTTCAGAACACTGAAGCTTTCTTT.

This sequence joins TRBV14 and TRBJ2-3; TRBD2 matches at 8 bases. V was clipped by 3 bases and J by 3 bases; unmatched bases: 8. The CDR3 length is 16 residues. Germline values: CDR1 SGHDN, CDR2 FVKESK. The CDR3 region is CASSQRSLAGTDTQYF. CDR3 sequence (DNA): TGTGCCAGCAGCCAGCGTTCGCTAGCGGGTACAGATACGCAGTATTTT.

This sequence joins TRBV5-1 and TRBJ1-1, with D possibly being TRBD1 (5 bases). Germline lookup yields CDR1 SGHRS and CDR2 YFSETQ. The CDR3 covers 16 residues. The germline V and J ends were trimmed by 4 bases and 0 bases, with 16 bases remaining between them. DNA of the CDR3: TGCGCCAGCAGCATCAGGGCTGCGGAGATGAACACTGAAGCTTTCTTT. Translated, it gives CASSIRAAEMNTEAFF.

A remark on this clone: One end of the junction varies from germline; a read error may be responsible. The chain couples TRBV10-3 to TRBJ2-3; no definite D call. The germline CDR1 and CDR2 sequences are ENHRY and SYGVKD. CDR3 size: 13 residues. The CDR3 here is CAISDPTAVVRDF. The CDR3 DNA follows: TGTGCCATCAGTGATCCGACGGCAGTAGTTCGGGATTTT.

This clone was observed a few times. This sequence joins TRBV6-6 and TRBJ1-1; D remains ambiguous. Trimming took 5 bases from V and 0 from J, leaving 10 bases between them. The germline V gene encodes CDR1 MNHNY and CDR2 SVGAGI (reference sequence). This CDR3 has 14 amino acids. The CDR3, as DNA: TGTGCCAGCAGTAACGGGGATTTGAACACTGAAGCTTTCTTT. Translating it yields CASSNGDLNTEAFF.

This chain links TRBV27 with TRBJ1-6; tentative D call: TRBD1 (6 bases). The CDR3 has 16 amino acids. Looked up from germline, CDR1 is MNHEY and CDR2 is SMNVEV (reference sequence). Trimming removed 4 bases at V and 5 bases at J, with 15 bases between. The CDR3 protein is CASSSTGYGNNSPLHF. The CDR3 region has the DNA TGTGCCAGCAGTTCCACAGGGTACGGCAATAATTCACCCCTCCACTTT.